This T cell receptor (beta chain) was captured in a study of regulatory T cells in long-lasting Graves disease. Study context: Graves' patients with a new diagnosis had received antithyroid drugs under 3 months.

CDR1 and CDR2 (germline): DFQATT, SNEGSKA (reference sequence). CDR3 length: 13 residues. The ends were cut back, 2 bases at V and 8 bases at J, with 15 bases in the middle. This sample's time point: newly diagnosed GD, antithyroid drugs for less than 3 months. From PBMCs, RNA was extracted and then used to make the TCR library. iRepertoire HTBI primers and Arm-PCR of CDR3 regions built TCR beta libraries. TCRdb fed the multiplex PCR reads into MiXCR, producing one record per CDR3 protein. The sample contains some 560,000 distinct CDR3 sequences, about 16% of which appear only once. This clonotype was seen many times. These data were likewise used in another study, on T cells in Graves' hyperthyroidism and ophthalmopathy.

This sequence joins TRBV20-1 and TRBJ1-2; D unclear. Sequenced material: peripheral blood mononuclear cells (PBMCs), taken at new diagnosis, from a patient treated with antithyroid drugs. The sequence was collected from a woman aged 40 to 65 with Graves disease. The CDR3 is CSARKGEVDGYTF. The DNA for the CDR3 is TGCAGTGCTAGAAAGGGAGAAGTGGACGGCTACACCTTC.